This T cell receptor (beta chain) was profiled in a study of PD-L1 blockade in urothelial cancer. In the study overall: Analyses used blood from 3 weeks (second dose) and 6 weeks after treatment start. Each blood sample yielded a median of about 130,000 T cells.

Synthetic spike-ins, TCR analog templates, were added into each PCR. The protocol was immunoSEQ multiplex PCR, while the TCRdb copy is restricted to in-frame clones and leaves out a portion. The table includes around 120,000 clones, about 85% detected once. Urothelial carcinoma affected the patients, and it was locally advanced or metastatic. The specimen comprised PBMCs, sampled around atezolizumab (anti-PD-L1) treatment. This sequence was found in a man aged 50 to 59 with urothelial cancer.

This CDR3 is CASSFERSSYEQYF. In DNA, the CDR3 is TGTGCCAGCAGTTTTGAGAGATCATCCTACGAGCAGTACTTC. The V gene is TRBV27, the J gene TRBJ2-7; D gene ambiguous. CDR3 length: 14 amino acids. The germline V and J ends were trimmed by 3 bases and 1 base, with 10 bases remaining between them. The germline V gene encodes CDR1 MNHEY and CDR2 SMNVEV (reference sequence).